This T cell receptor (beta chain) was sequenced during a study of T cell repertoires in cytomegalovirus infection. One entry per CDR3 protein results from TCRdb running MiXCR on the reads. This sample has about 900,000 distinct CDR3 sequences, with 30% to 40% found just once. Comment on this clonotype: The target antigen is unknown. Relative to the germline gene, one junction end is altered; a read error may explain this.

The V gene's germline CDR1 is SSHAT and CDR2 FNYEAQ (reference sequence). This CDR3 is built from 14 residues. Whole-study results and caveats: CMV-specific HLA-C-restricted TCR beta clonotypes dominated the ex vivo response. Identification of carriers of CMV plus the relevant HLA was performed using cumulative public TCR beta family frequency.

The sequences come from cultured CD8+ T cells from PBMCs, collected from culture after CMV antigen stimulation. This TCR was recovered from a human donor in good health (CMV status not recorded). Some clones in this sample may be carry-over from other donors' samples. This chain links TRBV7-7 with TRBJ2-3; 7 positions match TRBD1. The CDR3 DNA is TGTGCTAGCAGCTATGGCCAGGGGGAAGATACGCAGTATTTT. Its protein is CASSYGQGEDTQYF.